This entry features one T cell receptor (beta chain) sequence. In the authors' workflow: Researchers report that nucleated cell counts were estimated from reference gene primer amplification. The assay was immunoSEQ multiplex PCR, and TCRdb's table has in-frame clones only and misses some. The V and J calls and clone size were taken over from that table, and D and trimming were inferred from the DNA. The profile shows about 480,000 clones, around 89% of them singletons. This sample is part of a study of blood T cell repertoires in COVID-19. Seattle patients were enrolled during active infection and followed longitudinally. Germline V gives CDR1 SQVTM, CDR2 ANQGSEA. This CDR3 is built from 13 residues. V lost 3 bases to trimming and J lost 7 bases, with 15 bases between them.

This clonotype was obtained from a woman in her 50s with COVID-19, enrolled during active disease. The J gene is TRBJ1-2, the V gene TRBV29-1, with D perhaps matching TRBD1 (5 bases). Sequenced sample: peripheral blood. The CDR3 DNA follows: TGCAGCGTTGAGGAAATAGGAGGGACTGGCTACACCTTC. Amino acid sequence: CSVEEIGGTGYTF.